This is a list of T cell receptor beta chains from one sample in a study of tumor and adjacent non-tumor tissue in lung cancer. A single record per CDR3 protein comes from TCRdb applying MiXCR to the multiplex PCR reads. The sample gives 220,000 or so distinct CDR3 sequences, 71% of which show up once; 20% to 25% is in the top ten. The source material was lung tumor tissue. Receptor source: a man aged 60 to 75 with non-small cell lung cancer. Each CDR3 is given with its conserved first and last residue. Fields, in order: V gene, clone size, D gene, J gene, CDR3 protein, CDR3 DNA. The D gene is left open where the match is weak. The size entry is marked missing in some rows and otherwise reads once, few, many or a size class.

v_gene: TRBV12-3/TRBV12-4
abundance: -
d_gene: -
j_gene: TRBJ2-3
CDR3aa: CASSLGADSLSTDTQYF
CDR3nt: TGTGCCAGCAGTTTAGGGGCAGATTCACTTAGCACAGATACGCAGTATTTT

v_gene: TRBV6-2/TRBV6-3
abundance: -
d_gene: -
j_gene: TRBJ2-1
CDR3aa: CANSYWGSYNEQFF
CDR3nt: TGTGCCAACAGTTACTGGGGGAGCTACAATGAGCAGTTCTTC

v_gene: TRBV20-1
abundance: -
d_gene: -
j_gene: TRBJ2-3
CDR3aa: CSASPDSGIDMQYF
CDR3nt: TGCAGTGCTAGCCCGGATTCAGGCATAGATATGCAGTATTTT

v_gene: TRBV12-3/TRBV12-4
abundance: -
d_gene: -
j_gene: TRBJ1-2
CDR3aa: CASSLMGASGYGYTF
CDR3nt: TGTGCCAGCAGTTTAATGGGAGCTAGCGGCTATGGCTACACCTTC

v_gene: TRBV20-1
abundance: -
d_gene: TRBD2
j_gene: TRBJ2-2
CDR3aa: CNTRDQREAANIGELFF
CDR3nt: TGCAATACTAGAGACCAGCGGGAGGCCGCGAACATCGGGGAGCTGTTTTTT

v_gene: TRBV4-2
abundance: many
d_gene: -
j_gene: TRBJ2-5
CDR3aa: CASSQDGAEETQYF
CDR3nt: TGTGCCAGCAGCCAAGATGGGGCAGAAGAGACCCAGTACTTC

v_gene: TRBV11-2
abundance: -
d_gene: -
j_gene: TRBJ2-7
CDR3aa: CASSHGPGYEQYF
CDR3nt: TGTGCCAGCAGCCATGGTCCAGGCTACGAGCAGTACTTT

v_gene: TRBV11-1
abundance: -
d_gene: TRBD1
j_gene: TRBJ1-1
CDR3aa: CDSSSAQGATEAFF
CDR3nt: TGTGACAGCAGCTCAGCACAGGGGGCAACTGAAGCTTTCTTT

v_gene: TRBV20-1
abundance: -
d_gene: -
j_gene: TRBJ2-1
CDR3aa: CSARETSSVANEQFF
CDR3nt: TGCAGTGCTAGAGAAACTAGCAGTGTAGCCAATGAGCAGTTTTTC

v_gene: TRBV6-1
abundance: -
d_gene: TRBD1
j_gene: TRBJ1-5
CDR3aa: CASSLDRVGYQPQHF
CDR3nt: TGTGCCAGCAGTTTGGACAGGGTAGGGTATCAGCCCCAGCACTTT

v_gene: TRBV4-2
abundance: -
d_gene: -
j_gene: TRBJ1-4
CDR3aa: CASSQRPTCLGEKLLF
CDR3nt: TGTGCCAGCAGCCAACGACCGACATGTCTTGGAGAAAAACTGCTTTTT

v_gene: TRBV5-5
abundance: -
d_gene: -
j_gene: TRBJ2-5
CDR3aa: CACSLGSGGLYQTQYF
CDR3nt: TGTGCCTGCAGCTTGGGTAGCGGAGGATTATACCAGACCCAGTACTTC

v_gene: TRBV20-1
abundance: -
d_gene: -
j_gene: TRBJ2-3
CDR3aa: CSAGGDPDPPTDTQYF
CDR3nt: TGCAGTGCTGGAGGGGATCCAGACCCACCCACAGATACGCAGTATTTT

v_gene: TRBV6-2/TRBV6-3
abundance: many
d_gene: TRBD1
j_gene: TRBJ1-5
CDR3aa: CASSGTGGGIGNQPQHF
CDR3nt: TGTGCCAGCAGTGGTACAGGGGGCGGGATCGGCAATCAGCCCCAGCATTTT

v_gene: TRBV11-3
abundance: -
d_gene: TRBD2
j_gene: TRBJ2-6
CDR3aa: CANSSSGLSGANVLTF
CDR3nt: TGTGCCAACAGTTCTAGCGGGCTATCTGGGGCCAACGTCCTGACTTTC

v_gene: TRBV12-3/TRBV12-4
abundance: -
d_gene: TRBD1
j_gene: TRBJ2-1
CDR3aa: CASSFGTGCDEQFF
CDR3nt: TGTGCCAGCAGTTTCGGGACAGGATGCGATGAGCAGTTCTTC

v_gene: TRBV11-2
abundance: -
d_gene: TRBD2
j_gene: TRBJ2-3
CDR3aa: CASSLISGGGTDTQYF
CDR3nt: TGTGCCAGCAGCTTAATTAGCGGGGGGGGAACAGATACGCAGTATTTT

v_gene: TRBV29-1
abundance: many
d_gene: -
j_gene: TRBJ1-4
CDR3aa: CSVVGGSSDEKLFF
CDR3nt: TGCAGCGTTGTCGGTGGGTCGTCTGATGAAAAACTGTTTTTT

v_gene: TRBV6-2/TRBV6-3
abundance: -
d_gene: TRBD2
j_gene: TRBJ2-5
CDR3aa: CVSSYVTSGSRDQESQYF
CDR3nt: TGTGTCAGCAGTTACGTTACTAGCGGGAGCAGGGACCAAGAGTCCCAGTACTTC

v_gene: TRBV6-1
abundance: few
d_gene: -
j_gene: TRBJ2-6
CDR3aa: CAGAGTLGASVLTF
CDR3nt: TGTGCTGGCGCGGGGACCTTGGGGGCCAGCGTCCTGACTTTC

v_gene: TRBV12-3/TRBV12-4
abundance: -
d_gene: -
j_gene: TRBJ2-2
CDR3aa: CVSLPGGLAGVSTGELFF
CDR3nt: TGTGTCAGTCTTCCAGGGGGCTTGGCGGGAGTAAGCACCGGGGAGTTGTTTTTT

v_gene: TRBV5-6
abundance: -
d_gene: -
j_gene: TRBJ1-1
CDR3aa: CASSPFVSNTEAFF
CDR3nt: TGTGCCAGCAGCCCCTTCGTTTCGAACACTGAAGCTTTCTTT

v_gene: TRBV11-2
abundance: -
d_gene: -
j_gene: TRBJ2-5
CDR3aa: CASSSTMRGPTETQYF
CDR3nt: TGTGCCAGCAGCTCCACAATGAGGGGACCAACGGAGACCCAGTACTTC

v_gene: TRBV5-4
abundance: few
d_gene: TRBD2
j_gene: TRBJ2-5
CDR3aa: CASTLEGTRIRETQYF
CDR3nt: TGTGCCAGCACCTTGGAGGGGACTAGGATTCGAGAGACCCAGTACTTC

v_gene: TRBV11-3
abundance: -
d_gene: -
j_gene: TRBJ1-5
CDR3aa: CVSSLGELTDTQHF
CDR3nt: TGTGTCAGCAGCTTAGGGGAGCTTACAGATACGCAGCATTTT

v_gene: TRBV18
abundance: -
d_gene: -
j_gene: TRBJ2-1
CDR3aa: CASPPLGNEQFF
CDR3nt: TGTGCCAGCCCACCGCTGGGGAATGAGCAGTTCTTC

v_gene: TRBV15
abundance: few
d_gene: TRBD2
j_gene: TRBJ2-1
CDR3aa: CATSRGSGRGEQFF
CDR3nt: TGTGCCACCAGCAGGGGGAGCGGGAGGGGTGAGCAGTTCTTC

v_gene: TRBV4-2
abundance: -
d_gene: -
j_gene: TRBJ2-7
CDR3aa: CTSSQDRGFPPHEQYF
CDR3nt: TGTACCAGTAGCCAAGATAGAGGCTTCCCCCCCCACGAGCAGTACTTC

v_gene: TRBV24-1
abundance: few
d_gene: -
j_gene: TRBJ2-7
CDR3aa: CATSDLAGRVQYF
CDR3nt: TGTGCCACCAGTGATTTGGCTGGTCGTGTGCAGTACTTC

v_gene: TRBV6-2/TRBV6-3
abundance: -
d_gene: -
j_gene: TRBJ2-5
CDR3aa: CASSYLETQYF
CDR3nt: TGTGCCAGCAGTTATTTGGAGACCCAGTACTTC

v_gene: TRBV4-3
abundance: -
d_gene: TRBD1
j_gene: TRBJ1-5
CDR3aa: CASSQDLAGGSSNQPQHF
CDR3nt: TGCGCCAGCAGCCAAGATTTGGCAGGGGGTAGCAGCAATCAGCCCCAGCATTTT

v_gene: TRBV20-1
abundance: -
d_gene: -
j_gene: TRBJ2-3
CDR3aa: CSARVFANIDKQYF
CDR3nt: TGCAGTGCTAGAGTGTTTGCGAACATAGATAAGCAGTATTTT

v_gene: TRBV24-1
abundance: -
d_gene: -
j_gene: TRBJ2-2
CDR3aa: CATSDLGYSEGNTGELFF
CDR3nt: TGTGCCACCAGTGATTTGGGTTACAGTGAAGGAAACACCGGGGAGCTGTTTTTT

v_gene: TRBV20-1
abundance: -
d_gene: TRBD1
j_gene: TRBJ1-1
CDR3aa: CSAGGRTGGLGTEAFF
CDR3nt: TGCAGTGCAGGGGGGAGAACAGGGGGATTAGGAACTGAAGCTTTCTTT

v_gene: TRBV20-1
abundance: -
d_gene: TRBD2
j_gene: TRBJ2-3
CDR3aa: CSASATSGVADKQYF
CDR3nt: TGCAGTGCTAGTGCGACTAGCGGGGTTGCAGATAAGCAGTATTTT

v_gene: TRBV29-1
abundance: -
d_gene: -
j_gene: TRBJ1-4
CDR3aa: CSATTAANEKLFF
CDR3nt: TGCAGCGCCACTACTGCAGCTAATGAAAAACTGTTTTTT

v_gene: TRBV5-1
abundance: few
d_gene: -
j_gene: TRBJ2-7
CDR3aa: CASSLHDEQYF
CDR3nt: TGCGCCAGCAGCTTGCATGACGAGCAGTACTTC

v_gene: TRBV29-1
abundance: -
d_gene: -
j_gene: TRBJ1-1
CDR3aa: CSVEGGYAESFF
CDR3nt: TGCAGCGTTGAAGGTGGATACGCTGAATCCTTCTTT

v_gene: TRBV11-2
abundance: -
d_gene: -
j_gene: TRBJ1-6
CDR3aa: CASGQMTEYNSPLHF
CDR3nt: TGTGCCAGCGGACAGATGACTGAATATAATTCACCCCTCCACTTT

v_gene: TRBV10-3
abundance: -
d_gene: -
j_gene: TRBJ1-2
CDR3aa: CARRTNNYGYTF
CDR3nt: TGTGCCAGAAGGACGAACAACTATGGCTACACCTTC

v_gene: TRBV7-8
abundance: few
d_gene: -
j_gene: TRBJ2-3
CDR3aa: CASSLYKRDTQYF
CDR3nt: TGTGCCAGCAGCCTCTACAAAAGGGATACGCAGTATTTT

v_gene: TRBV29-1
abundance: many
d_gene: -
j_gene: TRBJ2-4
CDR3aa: CSVESQWPGLEWNIQYF
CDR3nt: TGCAGCGTTGAATCCCAGTGGCCAGGGCTTGAGTGGAACATTCAGTACTTC

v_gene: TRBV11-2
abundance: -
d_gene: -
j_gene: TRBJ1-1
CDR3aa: CASSLSGWGTEAFF
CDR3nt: TGTGCCAGCAGCTTAAGCGGGTGGGGGACTGAAGCTTTCTTT

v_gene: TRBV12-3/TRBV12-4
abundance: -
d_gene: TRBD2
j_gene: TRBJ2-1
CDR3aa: CASSRGRNNEQFF
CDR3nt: TGTGCCAGCAGCCGCGGGAGAAACAATGAGCAGTTCTTC

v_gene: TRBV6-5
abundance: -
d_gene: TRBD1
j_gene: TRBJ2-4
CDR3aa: CASSSQGAPLNIQYF
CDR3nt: TGTGCCAGCAGTTCCCAGGGGGCCCCCTTAAACATTCAGTACTTC

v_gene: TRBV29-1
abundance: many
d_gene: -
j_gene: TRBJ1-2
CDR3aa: CSVGGSGDHTF
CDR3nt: TGCAGCGTAGGGGGGTCGGGGGACCACACCTTC

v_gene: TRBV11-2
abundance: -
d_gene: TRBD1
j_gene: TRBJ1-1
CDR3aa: CANSPSRGALRGEAFF
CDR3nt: TGTGCCAACAGCCCCTCCAGGGGGGCATTGAGGGGTGAAGCTTTCTTT

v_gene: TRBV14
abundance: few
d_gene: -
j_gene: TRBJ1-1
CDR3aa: CASSQGPNTEAFF
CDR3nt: TGTGCCAGCAGCCAGGGTCCCAACACTGAAGCTTTCTTT

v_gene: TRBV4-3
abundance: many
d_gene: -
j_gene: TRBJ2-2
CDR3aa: CASSQEPLWGREGTGELFF
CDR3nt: TGCGCCAGCAGCCAAGAACCCCTCTGGGGACGCGAGGGCACCGGGGAGCTGTTTTTT

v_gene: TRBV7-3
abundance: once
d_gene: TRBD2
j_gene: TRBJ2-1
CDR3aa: CASSQERGSYNEQFF
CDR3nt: TGTGCCAGCAGCCAAGAGCGGGGATCTTACAATGAGCAGTTCTTC

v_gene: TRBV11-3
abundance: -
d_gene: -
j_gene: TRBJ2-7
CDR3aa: CASSLSGNLYEQNF
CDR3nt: TGTGCCAGCAGCTTATCTGGGAACCTATATGAGCAGAACTTC

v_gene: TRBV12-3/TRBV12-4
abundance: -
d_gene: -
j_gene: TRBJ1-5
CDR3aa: CASSLDRPFKWPQHF
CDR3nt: TGTGCCAGCAGTTTAGACAGACCATTCAAGTGGCCCCAGCATTTT

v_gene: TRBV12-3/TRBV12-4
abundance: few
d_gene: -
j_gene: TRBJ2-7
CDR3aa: CASSPDRYYEQYF
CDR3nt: TGTGCCAGCAGTCCTGACAGATACTACGAGCAGTACTTC

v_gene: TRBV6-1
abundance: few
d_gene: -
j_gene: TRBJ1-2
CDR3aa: CASSRSYGCTF
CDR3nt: TGTGCCAGCAGTCGGTCGTATGGCTGCACCTTC